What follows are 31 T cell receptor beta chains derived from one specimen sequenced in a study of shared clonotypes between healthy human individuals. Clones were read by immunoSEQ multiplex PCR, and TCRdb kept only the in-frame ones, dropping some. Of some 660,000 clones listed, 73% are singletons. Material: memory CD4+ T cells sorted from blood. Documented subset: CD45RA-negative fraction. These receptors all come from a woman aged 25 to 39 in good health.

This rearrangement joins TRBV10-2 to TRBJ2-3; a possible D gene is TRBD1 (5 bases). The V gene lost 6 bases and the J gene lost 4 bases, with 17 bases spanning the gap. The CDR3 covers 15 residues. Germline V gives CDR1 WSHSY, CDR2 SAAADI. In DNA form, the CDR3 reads TGCGCCAGCAGGAGGACATGGGGTGGGGCAGATACGCAGTATTTT. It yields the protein CASRRTWGGADTQYF.

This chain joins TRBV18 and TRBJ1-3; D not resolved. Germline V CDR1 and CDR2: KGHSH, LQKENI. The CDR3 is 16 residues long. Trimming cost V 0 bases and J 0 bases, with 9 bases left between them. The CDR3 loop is CASSPPGTYSGNTIYF. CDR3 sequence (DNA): TGTGCCAGCTCACCACCGGGTACTTACTCTGGAAACACCATATATTTT.

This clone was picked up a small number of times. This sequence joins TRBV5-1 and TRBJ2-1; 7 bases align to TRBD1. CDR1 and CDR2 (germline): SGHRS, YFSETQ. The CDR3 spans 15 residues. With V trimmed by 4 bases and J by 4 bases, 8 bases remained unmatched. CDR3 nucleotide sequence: TGCGCCAGCAGCATCCCCGGGACAGTATACAATGAGCAGTTCTTC. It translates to CASSIPGTVYNEQFF. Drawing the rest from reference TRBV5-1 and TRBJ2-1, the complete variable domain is KAGVTQTPRYLIKTRGQQVTLSCSPISGHRSVSWYQQTPGQGLQFLFEYFSETQRNKGNFPGRFSGRQFSNSRSEMNVSTLELGDSALYLCASSIPGTVYNEQFFGPGTRLTVL.

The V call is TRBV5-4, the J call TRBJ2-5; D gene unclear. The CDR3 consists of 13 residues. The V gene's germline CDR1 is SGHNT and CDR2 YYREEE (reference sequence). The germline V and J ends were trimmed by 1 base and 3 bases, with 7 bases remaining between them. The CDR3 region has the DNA TGTGCCAGCAGCTTGCCACGGGAAGAGACCCAGTACTTC. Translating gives CASSLPREETQYF. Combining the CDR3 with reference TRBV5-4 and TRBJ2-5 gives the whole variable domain ETGVTQSPTHLIKTRGQQVTLRCSSQSGHNTVSWYQQALGQGPQFIFQYYREEENGRGNFPPRFSGLQFPNYSSELNVNALELDDSALYLCASSLPREETQYFGPGTRLLVL.

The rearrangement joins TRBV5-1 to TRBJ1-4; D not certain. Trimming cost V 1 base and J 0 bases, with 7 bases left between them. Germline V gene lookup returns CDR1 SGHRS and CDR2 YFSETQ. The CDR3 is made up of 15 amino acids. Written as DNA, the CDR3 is TGCGCCAGCAGCTTGATCGGGTCAACTAATGAAAAACTGTTTTTT. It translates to CASSLIGSTNEKLFF.

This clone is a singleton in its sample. CDR3 in DNA: TGTGCCAGCAGCTTAACGGCAGGGCACAATGAAAAACTGTTTTTT. Amino acids: CASSLTAGHNEKLFF. The chain recombines TRBV11-2 with TRBJ1-4; maybe TRBD1 (5 bases). V was trimmed by 2 bases and J by 5 bases, leaving 12 bases between them. The CDR3 consists of 15 residues. The germline V gene encodes CDR1 SGHAT and CDR2 FQNNGV.

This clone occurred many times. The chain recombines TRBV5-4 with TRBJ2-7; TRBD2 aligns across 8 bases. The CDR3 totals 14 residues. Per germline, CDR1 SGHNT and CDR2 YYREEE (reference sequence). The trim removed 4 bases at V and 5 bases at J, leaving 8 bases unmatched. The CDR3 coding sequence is TGTGCCAGCAGCGGGGGACTAGTAAGCCACGAGCAGTACTTC. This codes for CASSGGLVSHEQYF.

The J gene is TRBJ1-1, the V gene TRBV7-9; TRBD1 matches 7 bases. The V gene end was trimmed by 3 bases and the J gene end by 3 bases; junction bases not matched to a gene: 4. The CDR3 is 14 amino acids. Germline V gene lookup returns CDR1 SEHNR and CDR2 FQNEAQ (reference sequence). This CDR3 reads CASSFEGADTEAFF. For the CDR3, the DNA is TGTGCCAGCAGCTTTGAGGGGGCGGACACTGAAGCTTTCTTT.

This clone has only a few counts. CDR3 amino acids: CASSLPGVAAAYEQYF. The CDR3 nucleotides read TGTGCCAGCAGTCTACCTGGGGTAGCGGCTGCCTACGAGCAGTACTTC. The chain employs TRBV28 and TRBJ2-7, with D perhaps matching TRBD2 (6 bases). CDR3 size: 16 residues. V lost 5 bases to trimming and J lost 2 bases, with 19 bases between them. The germline V gene encodes CDR1 MDHEN and CDR2 SYDVKM.

CDR3 coding DNA: TGTGCCAGCAGCTTAACCCCGGGACTAGGTCCAGATACGCAGTATTTT. Translating gives CASSLTPGLGPDTQYF. The gene calls are TRBV7-3 and TRBJ2-3, with 8 bases fitting TRBD2. V lost 0 bases and J lost 4; bases outside the gene matches: 6. CDR3 length equals 16 residues. Germline V gene data show CDR1 as SGHTA and CDR2 as FQGTGA.

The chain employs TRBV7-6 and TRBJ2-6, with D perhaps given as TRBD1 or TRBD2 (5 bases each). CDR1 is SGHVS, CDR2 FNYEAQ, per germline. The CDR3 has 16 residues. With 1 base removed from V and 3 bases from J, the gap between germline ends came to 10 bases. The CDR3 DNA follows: TGTGCCAGCAGCTTAGGATATGGGGGTGGGGCCAACGTCCTGACTTTC. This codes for CASSLGYGGGANVLTF.

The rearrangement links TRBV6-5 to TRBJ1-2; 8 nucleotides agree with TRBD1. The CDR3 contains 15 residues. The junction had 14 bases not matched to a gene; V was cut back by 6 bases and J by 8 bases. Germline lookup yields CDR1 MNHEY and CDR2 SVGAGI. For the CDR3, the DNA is TGTGCCAGCAGGCTTACCGGGACAGGAGACCAGGGCTACACCTTC. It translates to CASRLTGTGDQGYTF.

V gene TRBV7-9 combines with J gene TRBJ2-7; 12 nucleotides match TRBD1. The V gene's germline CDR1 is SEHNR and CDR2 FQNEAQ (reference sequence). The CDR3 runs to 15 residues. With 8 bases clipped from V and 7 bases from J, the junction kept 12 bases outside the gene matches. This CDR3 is CASQRQGQGAGEQYF. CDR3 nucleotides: TGTGCCAGCCAACGGCAGGGACAGGGGGCCGGGGAGCAGTACTTC.

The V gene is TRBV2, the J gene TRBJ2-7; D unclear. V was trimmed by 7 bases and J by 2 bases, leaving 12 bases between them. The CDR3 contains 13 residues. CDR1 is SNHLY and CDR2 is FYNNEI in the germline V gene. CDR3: CASKEESPYEQYF. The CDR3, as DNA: TGTGCCAGCAAAGAGGAGAGCCCCTACGAGCAGTACTTC.

The CDR3: CASTAGGLNTEAFF. The CDR3 nucleotides are TGTGCCAGCACCGCAGGGGGCTTAAACACTGAAGCTTTCTTT. This chain uses TRBV6-1 with TRBJ1-1; 8 bases fit TRBD1. Per the germline V gene, CDR1 is MNHNS and CDR2 is SASEGT. CDR3 size: 14 residues. Losses at the gene ends were 7 bases for V and 2 bases for J; bases not matched to a gene: 6.

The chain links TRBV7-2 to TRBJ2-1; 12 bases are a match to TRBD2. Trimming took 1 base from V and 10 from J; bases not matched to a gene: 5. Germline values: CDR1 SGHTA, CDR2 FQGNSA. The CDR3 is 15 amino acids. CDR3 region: CASSLGTSGIREQFF. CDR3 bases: TGTGCCAGCAGCTTAGGGACTAGCGGGATAAGGGAGCAGTTCTTC.

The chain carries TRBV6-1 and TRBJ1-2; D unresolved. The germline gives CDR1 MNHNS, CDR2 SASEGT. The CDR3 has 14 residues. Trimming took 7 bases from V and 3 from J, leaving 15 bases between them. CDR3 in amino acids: CASTPGGRYYGYTF. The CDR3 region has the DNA TGTGCCAGCACCCCGGGAGGGCGGTACTATGGCTACACCTTC.

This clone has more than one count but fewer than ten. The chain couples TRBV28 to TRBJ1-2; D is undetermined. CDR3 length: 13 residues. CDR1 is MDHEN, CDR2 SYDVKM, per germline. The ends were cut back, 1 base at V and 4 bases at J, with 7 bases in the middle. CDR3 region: CASSLYAAYGYTF. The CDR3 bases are TGTGCCAGCAGTTTATATGCAGCCTATGGCTACACCTTC.

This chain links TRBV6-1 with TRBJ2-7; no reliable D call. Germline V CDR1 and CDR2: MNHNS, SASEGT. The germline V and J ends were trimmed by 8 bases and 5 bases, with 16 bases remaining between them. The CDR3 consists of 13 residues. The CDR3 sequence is CASLVMVGNEQYF. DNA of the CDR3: TGTGCCAGCCTAGTGATGGTCGGTAACGAGCAGTACTTC.

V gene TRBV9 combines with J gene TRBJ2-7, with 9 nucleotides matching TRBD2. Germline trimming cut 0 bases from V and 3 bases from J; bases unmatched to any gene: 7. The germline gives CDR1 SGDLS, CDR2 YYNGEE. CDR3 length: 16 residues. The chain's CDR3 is CASSVGASGIVYEQYF. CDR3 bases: TGTGCCAGCAGCGTAGGTGCTAGCGGGATAGTCTACGAGCAGTACTTC.

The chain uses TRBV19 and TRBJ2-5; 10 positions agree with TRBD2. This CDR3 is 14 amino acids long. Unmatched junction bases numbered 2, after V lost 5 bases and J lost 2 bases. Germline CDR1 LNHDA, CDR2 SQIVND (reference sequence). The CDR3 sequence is CASSVTSGQETQYF. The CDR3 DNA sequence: TGTGCCAGTAGTGTGACTAGCGGGCAAGAGACCCAGTACTTC.

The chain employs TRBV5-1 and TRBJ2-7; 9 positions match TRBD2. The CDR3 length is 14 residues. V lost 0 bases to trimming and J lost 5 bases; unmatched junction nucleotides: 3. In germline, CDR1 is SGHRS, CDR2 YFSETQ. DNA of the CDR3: TGCGCCAGCAGCTTGGGCGGGAGGGGGAACGAGCAGTACTTC. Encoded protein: CASSLGGRGNEQYF.

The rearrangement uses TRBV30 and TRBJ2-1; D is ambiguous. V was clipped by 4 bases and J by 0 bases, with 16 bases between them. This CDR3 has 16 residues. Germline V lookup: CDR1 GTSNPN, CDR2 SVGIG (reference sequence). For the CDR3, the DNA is TGTGCCTGGAACGATGGGATGGTGAGCTCCTACAATGAGCAGTTCTTC. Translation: CAWNDGMVSSYNEQFF.

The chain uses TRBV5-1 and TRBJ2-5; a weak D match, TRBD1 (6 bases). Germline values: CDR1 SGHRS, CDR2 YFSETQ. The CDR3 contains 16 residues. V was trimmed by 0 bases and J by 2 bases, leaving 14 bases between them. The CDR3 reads CASSLDPTGNQETQYF. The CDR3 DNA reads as TGCGCCAGCAGCTTGGACCCAACAGGGAATCAAGAGACCCAGTACTTC.

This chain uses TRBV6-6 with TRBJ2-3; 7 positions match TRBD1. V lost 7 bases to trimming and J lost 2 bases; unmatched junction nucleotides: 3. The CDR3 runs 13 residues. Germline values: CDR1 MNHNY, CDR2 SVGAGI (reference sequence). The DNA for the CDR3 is TGTGCCAGCAAGGGGACAGCCACAGATACGCAGTATTTT. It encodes CASKGTATDTQYF.

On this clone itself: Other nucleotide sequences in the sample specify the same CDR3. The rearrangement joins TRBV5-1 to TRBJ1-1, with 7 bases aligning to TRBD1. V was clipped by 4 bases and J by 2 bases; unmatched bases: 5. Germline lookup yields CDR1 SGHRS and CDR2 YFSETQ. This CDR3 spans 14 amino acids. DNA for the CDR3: TGCGCCAGCAGCCTGGGGACAGAAAACACTGAAGCTTTCTTT. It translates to CASSLGTENTEAFF.

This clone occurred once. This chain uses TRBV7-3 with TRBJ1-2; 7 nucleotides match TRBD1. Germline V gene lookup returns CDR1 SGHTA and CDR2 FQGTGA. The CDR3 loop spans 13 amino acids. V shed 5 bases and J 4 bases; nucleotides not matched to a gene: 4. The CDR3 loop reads CASSVRDSYGYTF. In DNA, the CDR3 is TGTGCCAGCAGCGTCCGGGACAGCTATGGCTACACCTTC.

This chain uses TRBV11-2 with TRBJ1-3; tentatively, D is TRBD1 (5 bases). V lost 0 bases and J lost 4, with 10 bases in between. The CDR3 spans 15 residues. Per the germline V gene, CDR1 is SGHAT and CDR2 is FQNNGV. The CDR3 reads CASSLDPGLGNTIYF. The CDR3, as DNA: TGTGCCAGCAGCTTAGATCCAGGGTTGGGAAACACCATATATTTT. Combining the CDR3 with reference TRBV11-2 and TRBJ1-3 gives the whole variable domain EAGVAQSPRYKIIEKRQSVAFWCNPISGHATLYWYQQILGQGPKLLIQFQNNGVVDDSQLPKDRFSAERLKGVDSTLKIQPAKLEDSAVYLCASSLDPGLGNTIYFGEGSWLTVV.

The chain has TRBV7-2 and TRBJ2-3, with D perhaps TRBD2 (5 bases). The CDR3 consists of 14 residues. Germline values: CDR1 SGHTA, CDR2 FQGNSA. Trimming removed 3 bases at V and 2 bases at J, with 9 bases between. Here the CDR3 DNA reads TGTGCCAGCAGCTTGAGGGCGGTCACAGATACGCAGTATTTT. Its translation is CASSLRAVTDTQYF.

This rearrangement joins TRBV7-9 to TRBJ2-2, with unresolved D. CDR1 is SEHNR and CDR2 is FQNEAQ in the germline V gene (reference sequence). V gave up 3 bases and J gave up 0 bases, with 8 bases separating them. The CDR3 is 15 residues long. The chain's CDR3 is CASSLLVSNTGELFF. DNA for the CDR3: TGTGCCAGCAGCTTGCTCGTGTCGAACACCGGGGAGCTGTTTTTT.

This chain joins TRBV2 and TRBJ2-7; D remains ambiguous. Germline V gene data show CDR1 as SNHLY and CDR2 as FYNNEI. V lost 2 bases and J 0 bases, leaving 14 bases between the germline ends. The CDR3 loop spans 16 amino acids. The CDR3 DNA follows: TGTGCCAGCAGTGAACCACGTGGCGTCACCTCCTACGAGCAGTACTTC. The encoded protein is CASSEPRGVTSYEQYF.